A selection of T cell receptor beta chains follows, all from one sample in a study of T cell responses to AZD1222 COVID-19 vaccine. The protocol was immunoSEQ multiplex PCR, while the TCRdb copy is restricted to in-frame clones and leaves out a portion. The sample holds around 270,000 clones; approximately 94% are singletons and the top ten take 0.55%. The specimen comprised peripheral blood, sampled 28 days after the second AZD1222 dose. The receptors shown here come from an adult who received the AZD1222 COVID-19 vaccine. The CDR3 runs from the conserved cysteine through the conserved F or W. The D gene is left open where the match is weak. Part of the rows lack a size; the others show once, few, many or a class for expanded clones.

15	.	TRBV15	TRBJ1-5	.	CATSRSRQTNQPQHF	TGTGCCACCAGCAGAAGTAGGCAGACCAATCAGCCCCAGCATTTT
15	.	TRBV24-1	TRBJ2-5	.	CATSDPKGPLKAQYF	TGTGCCACCAGTGACCCTAAGGGACCGTTAAAGGCCCAGTACTTC
14	.	TRBV7-9	TRBJ1-5	.	CASSFGGRDQPQHF	TGTGCCAGCAGCTTTGGGGGACGCGATCAGCCCCAGCATTTT
13	.	TRBV19	TRBJ1-2	.	CASSIGQPYGYTF	TGTGCCAGTAGTATCGGACAGCCCTATGGCTACACCTTC
15	.	TRBV5-1	TRBJ2-1	TRBD2	CASSLTSGAYNEQFF	TGCGCCAGCAGCCTGACTAGCGGGGCCTACAATGAGCAGTTCTTC
11	once	TRBV20-1	TRBJ2-3	.	CRVTRGDTQYF	TGCAGAGTTACCCGTGGGGATACGCAGTATTTT
11	.	TRBV20-1	TRBJ1-5	TRBD1	CSARDRDREYF	TGCAGTGCTAGAGATCGTGACAGGGAGTATTTT
15	.	TRBV4-1	TRBJ1-1	TRBD1	CASSPKQGGRTEAFF	TGCGCCAGCAGCCCCAAACAGGGGGGTCGAACTGAAGCTTTCTTT
13	once	TRBV27	TRBJ1-1	.	CASSFLLNTEAFF	TGTGCCAGCAGTTTTTTGCTGAACACTGAAGCTTTCTTT
14	.	TRBV9	TRBJ1-1	.	CASSPNWVNTEAFF	TGTGCCAGCAGCCCGAACTGGGTGAACACTGAAGCTTTCTTT
15	.	TRBV18	TRBJ1-1	.	CASSEGTTMNTEAFF	TGTGCCAGCTCGGAAGGGACAACGATGAACACTGAAGCTTTCTTT
15	.	TRBV28	TRBJ2-1	TRBD2	CASSYSAGGNNEQFF	TGTGCCAGCAGTTACTCAGCGGGAGGTAACAATGAGCAGTTCTTC
16	.	TRBV4-2	TRBJ2-7	TRBD2	CASSQVAGGFSYEQYF	TGTGCCAGCAGCCAAGTAGCGGGGGGATTCTCCTACGAGCAGTACTTC
17	.	TRBV19	TRBJ2-5	.	CASASMWATLNGETQYF	TGTGCCAGTGCCTCGATGTGGGCCACCCTGAATGGGGAGACCCAGTACTTC
15	.	TRBV7-2	TRBJ2-7	.	CASSLGVQGYYEQYF	TGTGCCAGCAGCTTAGGAGTTCAGGGGTATTACGAGCAGTACTTC
20	.	TRBV28	TRBJ1-5	.	CASSLSMGLGSLYSNQPQHF	TGTGCCAGCAGTTTGAGCATGGGGCTCGGTTCTCTTTATAGCAATCAGCCCCAGCATTTT
14	.	TRBV5-1	TRBJ2-1	.	CASSPGADYNEQFF	TGCGCCAGCAGCCCGGGGGCGGACTACAATGAGCAGTTCTTC
11	.	TRBV7-9	TRBJ2-3	.	CASSTHGTQYF	TGTGCCAGCAGCACTCACGGAACGCAGTATTTT
15	.	TRBV19	TRBJ2-7	.	CASSSGQRSSYEQYF	TGTGCCAGTAGTTCCGGACAGCGAAGCTCCTACGAGCAGTACTTC
14	.	TRBV5-6	TRBJ2-7	.	CASSFWEFIYEQYF	TGTGCCAGCAGCTTTTGGGAGTTTATCTACGAGCAGTACTTC
12	.	TRBV28	TRBJ1-1	.	CASSGTRDEAFF	TGTGCCAGCAGCGGGACCCGCGACGAAGCTTTCTTT
15	.	TRBV3-1/TRBV3-2	TRBJ1-1	.	CASSQGPGVGTEAFF	TGTGCCAGCAGCCAAGGGCCAGGGGTCGGCACTGAAGCTTTCTTT
13	once	TRBV20-1	TRBJ1-3	.	CSASRQGGNTIYF	TGCAGTGCTAGTAGGCAAGGAGGAAACACCATATATTTT
14	.	TRBV5-1	TRBJ2-2	.	CASAIPGNTGELFF	TGCGCCAGCGCCATCCCAGGAAACACCGGGGAGCTGTTTTTT
15	few	TRBV28	TRBJ1-1	.	CASSLFGGRGTEAFF	TGTGCCAGCAGTTTATTCGGGGGAAGAGGAACTGAAGCTTTCTTT
14	.	TRBV7-8	TRBJ1-6	TRBD1	CASSWGQGGSPLHF	TGTGCCAGCAGCTGGGGACAGGGAGGCTCACCCCTCCACTTT
14	.	TRBV7-9	TRBJ1-1	.	CASRPGWRNTEAFF	TGTGCCAGCAGGCCAGGGTGGAGGAACACTGAAGCTTTCTTT
16	.	TRBV15	TRBJ2-1	.	CATSREGLASYNEQFF	TGTGCCACCAGCAGAGAGGGTCTAGCATCCTACAATGAGCAGTTCTTC
17	.	TRBV7-2	TRBJ1-2	TRBD1	CASSLTTGQGARYGYTF	TGTGCCAGCAGCTTAACGACTGGACAGGGGGCGCGATATGGCTACACCTTC
13	.	TRBV7-3	TRBJ2-5	.	CASSAGLQETQYF	TGTGCCAGCAGCGCGGGACTTCAAGAGACCCAGTACTTC
17	few	TRBV5-4	TRBJ2-2	TRBD2	CASRDRAASGGSGELFF	TGTGCCAGCAGGGACCGGGCAGCTAGCGGAGGATCCGGGGAGCTGTTTTTT
15	.	TRBV28	TRBJ1-1	TRBD1	CASSPPSGTGAEAFF	TGTGCCAGCAGCCCCCCCTCCGGGACAGGGGCTGAAGCTTTCTTT
15	.	TRBV6-5	TRBJ1-5	TRBD1	CASSIDRGSNQPQHF	TGTGCCAGCAGCATCGACAGGGGGAGCAATCAGCCCCAGCATTTT
16	.	TRBV28	TRBJ2-7	.	CASSLSAGRGTYEQYF	TGTGCCAGCAGTCTCTCCGCGGGGAGAGGAACCTACGAGCAGTACTTC
15	once	TRBV7-8	TRBJ2-1	TRBD2	CASGLDSGGYNEQFF	TGTGCCAGCGGCTTAGATAGCGGGGGGTACAATGAGCAGTTCTTC
16	.	TRBV6-5	TRBJ2-2	.	CASSYQGGRNTGELFF	TGTGCCAGCAGTTATCAGGGGGGCCGGAACACCGGGGAGCTGTTTTTT
16	.	TRBV28	TRBJ1-2	TRBD1	CASRPPSGTANYGYTF	TGTGCCAGCAGACCCCCCTCCGGGACAGCGAACTATGGCTACACCTTC
13	.	TRBV7-2	TRBJ2-3	.	CASSLAQGHTQYF	TGTGCCAGCAGCTTAGCGCAGGGACATACGCAGTATTTT
17	once	TRBV5-1	TRBJ2-7	TRBD1	CASSSNRDRGWGNEQYF	TGCGCCAGCAGCTCGAACCGGGACAGAGGGTGGGGAAACGAGCAGTACTTC
15	.	TRBV7-2	TRBJ2-7	.	CASSFGATNYYEQYF	TGTGCCAGCAGCTTCGGCGCGACGAACTACTACGAGCAGTACTTC
13	.	TRBV6-6	TRBJ2-3	.	CASSYVGTDTQYF	TGTGCCAGCAGTTACGTAGGGACAGATACGCAGTATTTT
12	.	TRBV12-3/TRBV12-4	TRBJ2-7	.	CASSPTSYEQYF	TGTGCCAGCAGCCCCACATCTTACGAGCAGTACTTC
14	.	TRBV5-1	TRBJ1-1	.	CASSSKNLDTEAFF	TGCGCCAGCAGCTCCAAGAATTTGGACACTGAAGCTTTCTTT
11	.	TRBV7-2	TRBJ2-5	.	CASSSVETQYF	TGTGCCAGCAGCTCCGTGGAGACCCAGTACTTC
12	.	TRBV3-1/TRBV3-2	TRBJ1-1	.	CASGGFGTEAFF	TGTGCCAGCGGGGGGTTCGGGACTGAAGCTTTCTTT
19	.	TRBV27	TRBJ2-7	.	CASSLFPPGHLDTAYEQYF	TGTGCCAGCAGTTTATTCCCCCCCGGACACCTAGATACCGCCTACGAGCAGTACTTC
13	.	TRBV5-1	TRBJ2-7	.	CASSQRPPYEQYF	TGCGCCAGCAGCCAGAGGCCTCCTTACGAGCAGTACTTC
14	.	TRBV7-2	TRBJ2-5	.	CASSPHGGQETQYF	TGTGCCAGCAGCCCACATGGGGGCCAAGAGACCCAGTACTTC
12	once	TRBV2	TRBJ2-2	.	CASSDNGRGLFF	TGTGCCAGCAGTGACAACGGCCGGGGGCTGTTTTTT
15	.	TRBV9	TRBJ1-6	.	CASSVEQGRNSPLHF	TGTGCCAGCAGCGTAGAACAGGGAAGGAATTCACCCCTCCACTTT
14	.	TRBV28	TRBJ1-1	.	CASMVGGPSTEAFF	TGTGCCAGCATGGTCGGGGGGCCTTCCACTGAAGCTTTCTTT
15	.	TRBV6-2/TRBV6-3	TRBJ2-7	.	CASSYSGTGSYEQYF	TGTGCCAGCAGTTACTCCGGGACGGGCTCCTACGAGCAGTACTTC
15	.	TRBV7-9	TRBJ2-4	TRBD1	CASSEGARAANIQYF	TGTGCCAGCAGCGAGGGGGCCCGGGCGGCAAACATTCAGTACTTC
17	.	TRBV6-1	TRBJ1-5	TRBD1	CASSEVGTVYSNQPQHF	TGTGCCAGCAGTGAAGTCGGGACAGTATATAGCAATCAGCCCCAGCATTTT